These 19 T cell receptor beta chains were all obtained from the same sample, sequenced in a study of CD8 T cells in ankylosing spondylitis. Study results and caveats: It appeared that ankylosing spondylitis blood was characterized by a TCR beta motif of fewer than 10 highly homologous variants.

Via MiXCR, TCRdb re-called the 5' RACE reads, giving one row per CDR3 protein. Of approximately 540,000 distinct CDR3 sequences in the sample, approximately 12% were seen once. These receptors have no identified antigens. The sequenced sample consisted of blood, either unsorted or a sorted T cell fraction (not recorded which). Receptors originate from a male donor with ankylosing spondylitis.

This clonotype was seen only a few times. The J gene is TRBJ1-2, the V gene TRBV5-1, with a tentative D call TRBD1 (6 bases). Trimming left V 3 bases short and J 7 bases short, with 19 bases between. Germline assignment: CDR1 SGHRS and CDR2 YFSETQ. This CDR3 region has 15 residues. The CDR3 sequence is CASSSYREFDGGYTF. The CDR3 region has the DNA TGCGCCAGCAGCTCCTACAGGGAATTCGATGGTGGCTACACCTTC.

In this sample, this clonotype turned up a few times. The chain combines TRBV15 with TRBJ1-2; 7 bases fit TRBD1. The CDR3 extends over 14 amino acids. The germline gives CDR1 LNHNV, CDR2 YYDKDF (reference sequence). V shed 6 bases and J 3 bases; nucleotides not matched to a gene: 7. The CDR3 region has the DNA TGTGCCACCAGACCATCAGGGGGGGACTATGGCTACACCTTC. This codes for CATRPSGGDYGYTF.

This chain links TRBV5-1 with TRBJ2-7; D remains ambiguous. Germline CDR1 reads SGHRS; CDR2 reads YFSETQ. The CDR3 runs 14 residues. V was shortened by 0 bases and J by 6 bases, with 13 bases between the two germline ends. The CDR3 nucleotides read TGCGCCAGCAGCTTGGACAGTCCCCCCGCCGAGCAGTACTTC. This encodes CASSLDSPPAEQYF.

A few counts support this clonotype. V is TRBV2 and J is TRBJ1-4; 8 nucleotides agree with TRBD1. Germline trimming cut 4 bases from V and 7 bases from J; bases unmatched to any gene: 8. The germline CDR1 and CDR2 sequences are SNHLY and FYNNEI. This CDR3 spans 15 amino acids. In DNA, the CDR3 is TGTGCCAGCAGTGGGGCAGGGGGCGTGAGTGAAAAACTGTTTTTT. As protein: CASSGAGGVSEKLFF. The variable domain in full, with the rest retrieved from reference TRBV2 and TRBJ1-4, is EPEVTQTPSHQVTQMGQEVILRCVPISNHLYFYWYRQILGQKVEFLVSFYNNEISEKSEIFDDQFSVERPDGSNFTLKIRSTKLEDSAMYFCASSGAGGVSEKLFFGSGTQLSVL.

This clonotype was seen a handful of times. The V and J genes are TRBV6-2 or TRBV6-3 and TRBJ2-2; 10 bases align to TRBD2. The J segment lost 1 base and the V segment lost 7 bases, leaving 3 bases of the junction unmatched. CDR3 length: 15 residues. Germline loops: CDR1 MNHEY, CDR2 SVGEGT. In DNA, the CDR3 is TGTGCCAGCAAACGACTAGCGGGGAACACCGGGGAGCTGTTTTTT. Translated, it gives CASKRLAGNTGELFF.

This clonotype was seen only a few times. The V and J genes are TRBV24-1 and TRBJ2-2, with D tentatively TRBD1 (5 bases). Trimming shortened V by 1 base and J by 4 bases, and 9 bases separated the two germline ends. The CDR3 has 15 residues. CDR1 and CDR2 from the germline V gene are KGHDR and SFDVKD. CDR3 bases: TGTGCCACCAGTGATTTAACAGGCGCCACCGGGGAGCTGTTTTTT. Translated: CATSDLTGATGELFF.

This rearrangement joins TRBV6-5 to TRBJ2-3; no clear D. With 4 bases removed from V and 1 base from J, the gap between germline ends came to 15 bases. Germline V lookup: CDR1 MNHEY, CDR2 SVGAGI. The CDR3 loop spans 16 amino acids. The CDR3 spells CASSSLPRGGTDTQYF. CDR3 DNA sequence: TGTGCCAGCAGTTCCCTGCCCCGAGGCGGCACAGATACGCAGTATTTT.

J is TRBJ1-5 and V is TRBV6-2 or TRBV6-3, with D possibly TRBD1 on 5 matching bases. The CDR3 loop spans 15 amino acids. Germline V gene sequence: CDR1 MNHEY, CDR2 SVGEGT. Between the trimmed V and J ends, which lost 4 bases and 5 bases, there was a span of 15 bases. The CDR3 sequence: CASSSGGTVDQPQHF. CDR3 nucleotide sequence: TGTGCCAGCAGTTCAGGCGGGACGGTAGATCAGCCCCAGCATTTT.

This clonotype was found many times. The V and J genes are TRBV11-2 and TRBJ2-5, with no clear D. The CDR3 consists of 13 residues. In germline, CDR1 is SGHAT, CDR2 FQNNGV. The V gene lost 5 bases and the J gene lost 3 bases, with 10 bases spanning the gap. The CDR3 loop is CASSNGLKETQYF. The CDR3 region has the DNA TGTGCCAGCAGCAACGGCCTAAAAGAGACCCAGTACTTC. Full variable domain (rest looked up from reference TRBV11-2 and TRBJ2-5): EAGVAQSPRYKIIEKRQSVAFWCNPISGHATLYWYQQILGQGPKLLIQFQNNGVVDDSQLPKDRFSAERLKGVDSTLKIQPAKLEDSAVYLCASSNGLKETQYFGPGTRLLVL.

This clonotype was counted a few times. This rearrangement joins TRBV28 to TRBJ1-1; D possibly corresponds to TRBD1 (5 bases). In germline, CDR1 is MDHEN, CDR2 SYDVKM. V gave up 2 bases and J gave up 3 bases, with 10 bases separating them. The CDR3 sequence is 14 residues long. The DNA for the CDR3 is TGTGCCAGCAGTTTAAGGGGATCCTACACTGAAGCTTTCTTT. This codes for CASSLRGSYTEAFF. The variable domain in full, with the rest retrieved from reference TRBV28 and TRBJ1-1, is DVKVTQSSRYLVKRTGEKVFLECVQDMDHENMFWYRQDPGLGLRLIYFSYDVKMKEKGDIPEGYSVSREKKERFSLILESASTNQTSMYLCASSLRGSYTEAFFGQGTRLTVV.

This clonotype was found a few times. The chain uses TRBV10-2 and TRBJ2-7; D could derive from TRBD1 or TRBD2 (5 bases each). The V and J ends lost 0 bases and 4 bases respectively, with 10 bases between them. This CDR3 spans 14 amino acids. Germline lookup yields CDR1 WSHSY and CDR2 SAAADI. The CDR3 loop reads CASSESGVGYEQYF. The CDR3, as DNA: TGCGCCAGCAGTGAGTCGGGGGTGGGATACGAGCAGTACTTC.

For the CDR3, the DNA is TGTGCCAGCAGTGACCCTAGCGGCAAGAGCTCCTACAATGAGCAGTTCTTC. This encodes CASSDPSGKSSYNEQFF. The chain employs TRBV25-1 and TRBJ2-1; 7 bases are shared with TRBD2. The J segment lost 0 bases and the V segment lost 3 bases, leaving 8 bases of the junction unmatched. The CDR3 contains 17 residues. CDR1 is MGHDK and CDR2 is SYGVNS in the germline V gene.

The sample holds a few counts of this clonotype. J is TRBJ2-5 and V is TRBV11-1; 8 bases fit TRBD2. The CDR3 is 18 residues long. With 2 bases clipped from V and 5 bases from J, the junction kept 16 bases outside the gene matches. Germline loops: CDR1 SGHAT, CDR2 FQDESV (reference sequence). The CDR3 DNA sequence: TGTGCCAGCAGCTTAATCCCTCTTAAGGTAGCGGGATTCGAGACCCAGTACTTC. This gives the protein CASSLIPLKVAGFETQYF.

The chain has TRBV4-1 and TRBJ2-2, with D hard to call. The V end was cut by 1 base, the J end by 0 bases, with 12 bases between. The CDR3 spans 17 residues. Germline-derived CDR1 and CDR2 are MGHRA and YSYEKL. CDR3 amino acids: CASSQVIYGSNTGELFF. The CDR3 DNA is TGCGCCAGCAGCCAAGTAATATATGGTTCGAACACCGGGGAGCTGTTTTTT.

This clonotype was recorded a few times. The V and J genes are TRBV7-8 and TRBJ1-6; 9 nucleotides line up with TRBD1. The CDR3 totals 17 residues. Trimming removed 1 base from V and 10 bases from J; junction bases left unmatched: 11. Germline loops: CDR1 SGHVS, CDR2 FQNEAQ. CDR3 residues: CASSLVGGQGVWSPLHF. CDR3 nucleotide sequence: TGTGCCAGCAGCTTAGTGGGGGGACAGGGTGTTTGGTCACCCCTCCACTTT.

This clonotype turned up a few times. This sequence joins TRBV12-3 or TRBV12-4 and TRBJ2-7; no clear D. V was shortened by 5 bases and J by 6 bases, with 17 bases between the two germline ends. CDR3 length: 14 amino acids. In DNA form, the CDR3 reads TGTGCCAGCAGTCCCCGGACCCGAGGCATCGAGCAGTACTTC. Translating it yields CASSPRTRGIEQYF.

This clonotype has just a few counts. CDR3 sequence: CASSFRKDYNEQFF. As DNA, the CDR3 is TGTGCCAGCAGTTTTCGTAAAGACTACAATGAGCAGTTCTTC. The V gene is TRBV12-3 or TRBV12-4, the J gene TRBJ2-1; D ambiguous. This CDR3 is 14 amino acids long. V was clipped by 3 bases and J by 3 bases, with 9 bases between them.

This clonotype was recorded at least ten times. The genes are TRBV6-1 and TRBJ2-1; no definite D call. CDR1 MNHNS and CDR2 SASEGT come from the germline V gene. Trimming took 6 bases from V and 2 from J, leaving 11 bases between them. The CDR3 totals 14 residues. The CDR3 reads CASRDLGAYNEQFF. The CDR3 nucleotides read TGTGCCAGCAGGGACCTGGGCGCCTACAATGAGCAGTTCTTC.

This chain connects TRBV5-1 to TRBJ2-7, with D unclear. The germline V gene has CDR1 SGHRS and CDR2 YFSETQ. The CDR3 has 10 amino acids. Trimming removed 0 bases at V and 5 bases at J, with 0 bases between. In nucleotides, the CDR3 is TGCGCCAGCAGCTTGGACGAGCAGTACTTC. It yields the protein CASSLDEQYF.